This passage covers 11 T cell receptor beta chains from one sample sequenced in a study of blood T cells in healthy people across ages (dated by TCRdb to about 2015). Library preparation used 5' RACE. Sequencing was performed on an Illumina HiSeq 2500. A second roughly 6 to 12 cycle PCR used a sample-barcoded 5' primer and a J-beta primer mix. TCRdb reworked the public reads: Q25 trimming with fastp, MiXCR clone assembly, productive beta chains retained. CDR3 protein sequences are deduplicated, and each keeps its most common genes and DNA. This sample is represented by 500,000 to 700,000 distinct CDR3 sequences; about 30% of them were singletons. The ten largest clones add up to 15% to 18% of the sample. Sequencing was performed on blood. These receptor sequences come from a woman older than 75 in good health.

The V gene is TRBV12-3 or TRBV12-4, the J gene TRBJ2-3; D may correspond to TRBD1 or TRBD2 (5 bases each). The CDR3 is made up of 17 amino acids. Trimming stripped 3 bases from V and 3 bases from J, with 19 bases between. The CDR3 sequence: CASSFPRGLVSTDTQYF. The CDR3 bases are TGTGCCAGCAGTTTTCCGAGGGGATTGGTGAGTACAGATACGCAGTATTTT.

The table lists this clonotype with a few counts. This chain joins TRBV7-2 and TRBJ1-3; D uncertain. The CDR3 consists of 15 residues. Trimming removed 5 bases from V and 0 bases from J, with 11 bases in between. CDR1 SGHTA and CDR2 FQGNSA come from the germline V gene. CDR3 protein: CASSPEFLSGNTIYF. The CDR3 bases are TGTGCCAGCAGCCCCGAGTTTCTCTCTGGAAACACCATATATTTT.

The sample holds many counts of this clonotype. The CDR3 DNA reads TGTGCCAGCAGCCAGGGGGGCCGGAATGAGCAGTTCTTC. Protein sequence: CASSQGGRNEQFF. V usage is TRBV4-2 and J usage is TRBJ2-1; possibly TRBD1 or TRBD2 for D (6 bases each). The CDR3 totals 13 residues. Trimming stripped 3 bases from V and 7 bases from J, with 10 bases between. Germline loops: CDR1 LGHNA, CDR2 YNFKEQ.

This clonotype was seen a single time. The V gene is TRBV7-2, the J gene TRBJ2-3; 8 bases are a match to TRBD2. After removal of 0 bases from V and 4 bases from J, the junction contained 3 bases not matched to a gene. CDR1 is SGHTA and CDR2 is FQGNSA in the germline V gene. This CDR3 spans 15 amino acids. The CDR3 reads CASSLAIGGADTQYF. In DNA form, the CDR3 reads TGTGCCAGCAGCTTAGCGATCGGGGGGGCAGATACGCAGTATTTT.

In the case of this clonotype: A much bigger clone sits one base away, suggesting this may be a read error. The rearrangement uses TRBV12-3 or TRBV12-4 and TRBJ2-5; 7 nucleotides match TRBD2. The CDR3 consists of 16 residues. The DNA of the CDR3 is TGTGCCAGCAGTTTCGGCGGGGGAATACTCCAAGGGACCCAGTACTTC. This gives the protein CASSFGGGILQGTQYF.

This clonotype was counted only a few times. The chain employs TRBV12-3 or TRBV12-4 and TRBJ2-7; D call uncertain. The CDR3 sequence is 13 residues long. V dropped 5 bases and J dropped 6 bases, with 14 bases sitting between them. CDR3 sequence reads: CASSPNSRSEQYF. In nucleotides, the CDR3 is TGTGCCAGCAGTCCTAATTCTCGGTCCGAGCAGTACTTC.

This clonotype was observed a single time. A much larger clone differs from this one at a single base, so this may be a read error. The chain links TRBV28 to TRBJ2-4, with a weak D call TRBD1 (6 bases). The J call may not be correct, given that the DNA end is closer to TRBJ2-5. The CDR3 is 14 amino acids. Germline loops: CDR1 MDHEN, CDR2 SYDVKM. CDR3 DNA sequence: TGTGCCAGCAGTGTACAGGGAAGAGTCGAGACCCAGTACTTC. Translating it yields CASSVQGRVETQYF.

This clonotype was observed a few times. A much bigger clone sits one base away, suggesting this may be a read error. The chain is built from TRBV27 and TRBJ2-4, with a tentative D call TRBD2 (6 bases). The CDR3 has 17 amino acids. Germline CDR1 and CDR2: MNHEY and SMNVEV (reference sequence). The ends were cut back, 2 bases at V and 9 bases at J, with 23 bases in the middle. The DNA of the CDR3 is TGTGCCAGCAGTTTAGCATCTCCGGGACTCCTCAGGAGCATTCAGTACTTC. Amino acid sequence: CASSLASPGLLRSIQYF.

Only a few counts were recorded for this clonotype. The genes are TRBV2 and TRBJ1-5, with D unclear. This CDR3 has 12 residues. Germline CDR1 is SNHLY and CDR2 is FYNNEI. V was pared by 6 bases and J by 1 base, with 4 bases between. CDR3 protein: CASRASNQPQHF. The CDR3 coding sequence is TGTGCCAGCAGGGCGAGCAATCAGCCCCAGCATTTT.

In its sample, this clonotype was seen a few times. The chain is built from TRBV5-1 and TRBJ2-2, with D hard to call. This CDR3 spans 13 amino acids. V dropped 1 base and J dropped 7 bases, with 8 bases sitting between them. CDR1 and CDR2 (germline): SGHRS, YFSETQ. This CDR3 reads CASSLLGNGELFF. CDR3 DNA sequence: TGCGCCAGCAGCTTGTTGGGGAACGGGGAGCTGTTTTTT.

About this clonotype itself: This sequence may be a read error, since a much larger clone differs from it by one base. The CDR3 nucleotides are TGTGCCAGCAGTTACCCTTCCCTACAGGGTGACGAGCAGTACTTC. Translation: CASSYPSLQGDEQYF. V and J are TRBV6-5 and TRBJ2-5; a weak D match, TRBD1 (6 bases). The J call is doubtful: the DNA matches TRBJ2-7 better. Germline V CDR1 and CDR2: MNHEY, SVGAGI. CDR3 length: 15 amino acids.